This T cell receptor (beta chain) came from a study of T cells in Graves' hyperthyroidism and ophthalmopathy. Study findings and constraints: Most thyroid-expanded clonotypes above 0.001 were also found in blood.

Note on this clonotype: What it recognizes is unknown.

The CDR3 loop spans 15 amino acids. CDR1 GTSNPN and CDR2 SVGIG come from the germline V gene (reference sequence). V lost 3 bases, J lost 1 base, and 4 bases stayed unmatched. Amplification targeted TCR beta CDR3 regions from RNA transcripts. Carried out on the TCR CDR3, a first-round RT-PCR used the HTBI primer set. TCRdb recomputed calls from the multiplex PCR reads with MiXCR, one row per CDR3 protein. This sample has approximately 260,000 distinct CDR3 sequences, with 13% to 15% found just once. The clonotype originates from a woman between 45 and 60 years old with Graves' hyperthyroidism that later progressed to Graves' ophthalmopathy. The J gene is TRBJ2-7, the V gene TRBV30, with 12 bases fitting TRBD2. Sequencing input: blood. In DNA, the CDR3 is TGTGCCTGGAGCGCGACTAGCGGGAGTTCCTACGAGCAGTACTTC. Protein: CAWSATSGSSYEQYF.